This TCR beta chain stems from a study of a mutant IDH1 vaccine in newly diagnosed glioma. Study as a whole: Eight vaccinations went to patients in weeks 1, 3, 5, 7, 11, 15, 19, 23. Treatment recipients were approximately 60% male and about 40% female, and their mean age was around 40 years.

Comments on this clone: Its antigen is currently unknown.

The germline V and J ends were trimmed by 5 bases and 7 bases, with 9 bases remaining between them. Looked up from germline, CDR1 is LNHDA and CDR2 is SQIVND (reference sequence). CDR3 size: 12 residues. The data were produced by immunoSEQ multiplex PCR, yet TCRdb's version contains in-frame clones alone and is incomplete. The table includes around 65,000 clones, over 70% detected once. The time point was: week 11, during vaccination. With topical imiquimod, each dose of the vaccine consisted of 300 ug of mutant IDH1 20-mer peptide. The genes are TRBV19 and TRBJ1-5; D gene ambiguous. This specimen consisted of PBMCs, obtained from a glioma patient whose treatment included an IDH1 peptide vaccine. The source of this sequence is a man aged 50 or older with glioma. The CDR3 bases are TGTGCCAGTAGTTTTTTGGAGCAGCCCCAGCATTTT. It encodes CASSFLEQPQHF.